Given below is one T cell receptor (beta chain) in context. The antigen is unknown. The data stem from a study of T cell responses to AZD1222 COVID-19 vaccine. Whole-study findings and limits: At baseline, just six or seven AZD1222 recipients tested seropositive. Elevations in Spike-specific TCR breadth and depth followed administration of two AZD1222 doses.

TCRdb's copy holds only in-frame clones and misses some; the assay was immunoSEQ multiplex PCR. In the table there are 150,000 to 200,000 clones, more than 70% of which are singletons. The sequencing used peripheral blood, collected on day 0 of AZD1222 vaccination. The receptor comes from an adult in good health.

The CDR3 DNA reads as TGCGCCAGCAGCCCAAAGCCCGGGACAGGGAATGGAAACACCATATATTTT. It specifies CASSPKPGTGNGNTIYF. The rearrangement links TRBV5-1 to TRBJ1-3; 9 nucleotides match TRBD1. Germline lookup yields CDR1 SGHRS and CDR2 YFSETQ. The CDR3 extends over 17 amino acids. V lost 4 bases to trimming and J lost 3 bases; unmatched junction nucleotides: 11.